This TCR beta chain was sequenced for a study of response to subunit inactivated influenza vaccine. Trimming removed 6 bases from V and 7 bases from J, with 22 bases in between. This CDR3 has 15 residues. CDR1 DFQATT and CDR2 SNEGSKA come from the germline V gene (reference sequence). MiXCR was run by TCRdb on the RT-PCR reads, yielding one entry per CDR3 protein. Of approximately 730,000 distinct CDR3 sequences listed, about 15% are singletons. The sample was PBMCs from blood, taken 14 to 15 days before vaccination. The TCR originated in a man over 45 who received an inactivated influenza vaccine. The chain is built from TRBV20-1 and TRBJ2-1; possibly TRBD2 for D (7 bases). The CDR3 sequence: CSAPRGGVGANEQFF. The CDR3 DNA reads TGCAGTGCCCCGAGGGGGGGGGTCGGGGCGAATGAGCAGTTCTTC.